This T cell receptor (beta chain) was recovered during a study of T-cell memory formation after mild COVID-19 (dated by TCRdb to the early 2020s). A note on the overall study: Most TCR sequence clusters were specific to one of the two donors. In two donors, T-cell clones that expanded and contracted after mild COVID-19 were followed by sequencing TCRalpha and TCRbeta repertoires longitudinally. The cohort was made up of two young adult volunteers, one female and one male, who were previously healthy. Study-level results and caveats: The study included only two mild cases, and larger cohorts that include severe cases with pre-infection samples were judged to be necessary. Balanced CD4/CD8 phenotypes were observed for clones contracting from day 15 to 85, whereas a bias towards CD4+ was observed for a second wave of clones expanding from day 15 to 37. Contracting CD4+ clones were located mainly in the CM and EM memory subsets, whereas CD8+ clones were found to be enriched in EMRA. SARS-CoV-2 specificity was not confirmed for the second-wave clones peaking on day 37. The detection of some responding clones in pre-infection memory suggests that pre-existing cross-reactive memory T cells joined the SARS-CoV-2 response.

Comments on this clonotype: Its antigen remains unidentified. Within one base of it there is no much larger clone, and no base qualities were kept.

These reads were obtained on an Illumina NovaSeq 6000. TCRalpha and TCRbeta cDNA libraries were built by 5'RACE with constant-segment primers, adding sample barcodes and unique molecular identifiers. Trizol reagent was used to extract RNA from every sample. Amplification of the libraries took two PCR steps, and the second step added a second sample barcode plus Illumina TruSeq adapters. Libraries were sequenced on an Illumina NovaSeq with 2 x 150 bp paired-end reads. In the source study's methods: With migec v1.2.7, reads were demultiplexed and then collapsed into UMI-guided consensus sequences. With mixcr v2.1.11, UMI consensuses were aligned to TRA and TRB V and J templates and assembled into clonotypes. A clonotype was counted as expanded or contracted only when both edgeR and NoisET called the clonotype significant, with the noise models trained on biological replicates. For edgeR calls, a false discovery rate-adjusted p below 0.01 and a log2 fold-change threshold of 1 were applied. As an exploratory analysis of dynamics, max-normalized trajectories of the 1000 most abundant clonotypes were examined by PCA with hierarchical clustering. Separately sequenced CD4+ and CD8+ repertoires were used to assign a CD4 or CD8 phenotype to each responding clone. TCRdb reanalyzed the raw reads on its own, using fastp at Q25 for trimming and MiXCR for clone calling, and kept in-frame beta chains. Here each entry gathers all rows of one CDR3 protein and keeps the most common genes and DNA. The V and J calls were determined by TCRdb, not by the authors. Counted in this sample were 300,000 to 400,000 distinct CDR3 sequences; around a fifth of them appeared once. The leading ten clones occupy under 15% of the sample.

Ficoll-Paque density gradient centrifugation was the method used to isolate PBMCs. V is clipped by 3 bases and J by 1 base, and the sequence between their germline boundaries is 5 bases long. The germline V gene provides CDR1 LGHNA and CDR2 YNFKEQ. Including the terminal cysteine and phenylalanine, the CDR3 comprises 13 residues. The only DNA kept is the CDR3, 39 bases in frame from the first base. Recombination joined TRBV4-2 with TRBJ2-3; no confident D gene assignment can be made. The sequenced material came from PBMCs or a T cell subset sorted from them (not recorded which). The clonotype was recovered from an adult woman who had mild COVID-19 (a few samples of this study predate the infection). The sample titles of this study are shuffled in the database, so cell type and time point are left out; the donor was told from shared clones. The bases read TGTGCCAGCAGCCAGGGCCGCACAGATACGCAGTATTTT. Translated, it reads CASSQGRTDTQYF.